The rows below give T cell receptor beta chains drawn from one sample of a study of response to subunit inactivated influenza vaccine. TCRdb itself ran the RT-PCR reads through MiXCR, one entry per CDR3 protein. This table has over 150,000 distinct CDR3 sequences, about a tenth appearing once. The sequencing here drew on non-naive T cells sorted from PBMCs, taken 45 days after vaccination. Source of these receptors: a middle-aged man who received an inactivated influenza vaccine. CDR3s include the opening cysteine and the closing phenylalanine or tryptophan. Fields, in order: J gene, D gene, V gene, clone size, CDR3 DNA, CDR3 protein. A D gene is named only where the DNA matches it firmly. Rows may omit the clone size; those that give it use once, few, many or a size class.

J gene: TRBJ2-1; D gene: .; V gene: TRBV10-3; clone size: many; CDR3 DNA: TGTGCCATCAGTGGGCCCCTTAGCGATGAGCAGTTCTTC; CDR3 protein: CAISGPLSDEQFF
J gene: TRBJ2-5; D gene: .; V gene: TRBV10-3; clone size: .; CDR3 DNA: TGTGCCATCAGGGGTACGGAGACCCAGTACTTC; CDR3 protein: CAIRGTETQYF
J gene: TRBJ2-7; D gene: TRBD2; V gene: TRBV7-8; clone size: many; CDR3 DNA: TGTGCCAGCAGCTTAGTCCTCGTCCGGGACTACGGATTTAAGGACGAGCAGTACTTC; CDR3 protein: CASSLVLVRDYGFKDEQYF
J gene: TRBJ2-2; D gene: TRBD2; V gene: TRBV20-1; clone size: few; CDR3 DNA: TGCAGTGCTAGAGTTTCTAGCGGGCACGGGGAGCTGTTTTTT; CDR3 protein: CSARVSSGHGELFF
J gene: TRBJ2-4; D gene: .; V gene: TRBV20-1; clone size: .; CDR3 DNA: TGCAGTGCTCCTGGGTCCGGAAAAAACATTCAGTACTTC; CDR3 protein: CSAPGSGKNIQYF
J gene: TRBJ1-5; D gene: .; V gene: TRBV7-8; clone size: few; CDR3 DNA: TGTGCCAGCAGTCCACCTGGGGCGAGGACTCAGCCCCAGCATTTT; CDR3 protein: CASSPPGARTQPQHF
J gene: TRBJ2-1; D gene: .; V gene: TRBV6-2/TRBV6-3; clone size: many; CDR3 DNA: TGTGCCAGCAGTTACGGCAGCTCCTACAATGAGCAGTTCTTC; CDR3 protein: CASSYGSSYNEQFF
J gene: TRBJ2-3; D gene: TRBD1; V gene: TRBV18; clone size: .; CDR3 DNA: TGTGCCAGCTCACCACTATTTGGAATTCCGGGACAGGGTACGCAGTATTTT; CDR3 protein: CASSPLFGIPGQGTQYF
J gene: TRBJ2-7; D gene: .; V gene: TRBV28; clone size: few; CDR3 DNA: TGTGCCAGCAGTTTACGGCCCGGCAGCTCCTACGAGCAGTACTTC; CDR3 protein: CASSLRPGSSYEQYF
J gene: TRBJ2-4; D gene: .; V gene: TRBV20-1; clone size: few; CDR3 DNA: TGCAGTGCTACTGTACATAAGTCTTCCAAAAACATTCAGTACTTC; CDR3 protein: CSATVHKSSKNIQYF
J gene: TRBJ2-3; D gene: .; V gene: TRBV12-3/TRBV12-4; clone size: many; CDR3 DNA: TGTGCCAGCAGTTTAGCAGGCGTAGATACGCAGTATTTT; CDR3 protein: CASSLAGVDTQYF
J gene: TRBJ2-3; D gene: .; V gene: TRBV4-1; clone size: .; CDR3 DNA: TGCGCCAGCAGCCCGCGTGGGGGTGGGACAGATACGCAGTATTTT; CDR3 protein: CASSPRGGGTDTQYF
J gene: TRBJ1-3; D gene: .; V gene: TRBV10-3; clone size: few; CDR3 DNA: TGTGCCATCGCCCGATCGGGGAGTACGTCTGGAAACACCATATATTTT; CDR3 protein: CAIARSGSTSGNTIYF
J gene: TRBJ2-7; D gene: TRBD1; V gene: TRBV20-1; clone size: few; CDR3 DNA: TGCAGTGCTGGAAGACAGGGGAGCAGGGAGCAGTACTTC; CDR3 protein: CSAGRQGSREQYF
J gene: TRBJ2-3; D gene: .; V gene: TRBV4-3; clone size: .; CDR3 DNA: TGCGCCAGCAGCCAAGATTGGGGGCGCACAGATACGCAGTATTTT; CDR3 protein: CASSQDWGRTDTQYF
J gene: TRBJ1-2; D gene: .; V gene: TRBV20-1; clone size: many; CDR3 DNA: TGCAGTGCCAGAGATCTCCCTACAGGTACCTACTTC; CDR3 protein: CSARDLPTGTYF
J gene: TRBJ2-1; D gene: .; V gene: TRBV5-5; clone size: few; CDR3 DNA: TGTGCCAGCAGAAACCGGCTAACCAGTTCTAACTACAATGAGCAGTTCTTC; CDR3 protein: CASRNRLTSSNYNEQFF
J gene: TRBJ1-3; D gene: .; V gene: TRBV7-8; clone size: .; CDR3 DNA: TGTGCCAGCAGCTTAGTTTCCCAGGGGAACACCATATATTTT; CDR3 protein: CASSLVSQGNTIYF
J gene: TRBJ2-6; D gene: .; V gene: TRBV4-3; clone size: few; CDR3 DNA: TGCGCCAGCAGCCAAGATCGGGGGACTGGGGCCAACGTCCTGACTTTC; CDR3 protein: CASSQDRGTGANVLTF
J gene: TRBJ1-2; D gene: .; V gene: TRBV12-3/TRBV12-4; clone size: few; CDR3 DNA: TGTGCCAGCAGTTTATCGTCTGGTACTGCTGGCTACACCTTC; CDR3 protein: CASSLSSGTAGYTF
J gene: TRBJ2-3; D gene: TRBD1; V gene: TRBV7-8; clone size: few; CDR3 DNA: TGTGCCAGCAGCTATGGACAGGGCGATACGCAGTATTTT; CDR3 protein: CASSYGQGDTQYF
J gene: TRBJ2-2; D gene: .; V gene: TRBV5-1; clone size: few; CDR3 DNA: TGCGCCAGCAGCTTGTTCGTGGACACCGGGGAGCTGTTTTTT; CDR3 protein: CASSLFVDTGELFF
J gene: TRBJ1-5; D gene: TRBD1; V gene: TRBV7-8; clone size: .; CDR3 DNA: TGTGCCAGCAGCTACGGACAAAATTCAGGGGGCCGGCAGCATTTT; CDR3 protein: CASSYGQNSGGRQHF
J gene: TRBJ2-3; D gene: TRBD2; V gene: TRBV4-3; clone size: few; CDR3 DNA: TGCGCCAGCAGCCAATCCCAAGCGGGAGAAGCAGATACGCAGTATTTT; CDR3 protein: CASSQSQAGEADTQYF
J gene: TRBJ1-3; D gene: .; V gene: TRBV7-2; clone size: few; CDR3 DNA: TGTGCCAGCAGCCCGACCGTGTCTGGAAACACCATATATTTT; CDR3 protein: CASSPTVSGNTIYF
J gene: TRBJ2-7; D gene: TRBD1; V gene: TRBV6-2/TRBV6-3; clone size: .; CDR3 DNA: TGTGCCAGCAGTTCCATTGGACAGGTCTTCTCCTACGAGCAGTACTTC; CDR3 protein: CASSSIGQVFSYEQYF
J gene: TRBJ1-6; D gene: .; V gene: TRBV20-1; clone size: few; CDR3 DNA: TGCAGTGCCCCCCGGGACACTTACTATAATTCACCCCTCCACTTT; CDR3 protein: CSAPRDTYYNSPLHF
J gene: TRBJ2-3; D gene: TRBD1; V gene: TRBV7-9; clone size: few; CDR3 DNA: TGTGCCAGCAGCCCGCAGGGACAGGGGGTTGCAGATACGCAGTATTTT; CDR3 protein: CASSPQGQGVADTQYF
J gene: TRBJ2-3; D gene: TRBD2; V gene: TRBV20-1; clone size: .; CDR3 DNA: TGCAGTGCTAGGAGGGCGGGGGGGCCCCCAGATACGCAGTATTTT; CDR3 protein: CSARRAGGPPDTQYF
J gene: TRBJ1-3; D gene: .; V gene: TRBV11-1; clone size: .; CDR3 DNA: TGTGCCAGCAGCTTATCGCCAGAACCTTTAAGGACTGGAAACACCATATATTTT; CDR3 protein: CASSLSPEPLRTGNTIYF
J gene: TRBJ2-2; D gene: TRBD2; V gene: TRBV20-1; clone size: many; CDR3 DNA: TGCAGTGCTAGTAGTGCGGGAGCGAACACCGGGGAGCTGTTTTTT; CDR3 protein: CSASSAGANTGELFF
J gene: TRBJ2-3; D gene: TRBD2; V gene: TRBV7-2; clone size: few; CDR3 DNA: TGTGCCAGCAGCCATCCCGGACTAGCGAAAGTCACAGATACGCAGTATTTT; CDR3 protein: CASSHPGLAKVTDTQYF
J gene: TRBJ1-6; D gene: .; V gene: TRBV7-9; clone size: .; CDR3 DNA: TGTGCCAGCAGCTCCACAGGCCGGAAGACACCCCTCCACTTT; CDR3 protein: CASSSTGRKTPLHF
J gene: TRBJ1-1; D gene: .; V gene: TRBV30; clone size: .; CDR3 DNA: TGTGCCTGGAACCGGGGGAACACTGAAGCTTTCTTT; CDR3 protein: CAWNRGNTEAFF
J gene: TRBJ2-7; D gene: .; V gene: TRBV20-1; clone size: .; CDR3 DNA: TGCAGTGCTAGATTAGCAGGGCCGGCCTACGAGCAGTACTTC; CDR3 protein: CSARLAGPAYEQYF
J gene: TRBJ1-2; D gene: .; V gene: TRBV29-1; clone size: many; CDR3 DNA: TGCAGCGCTCCTTTCCATTCTTCCCGGGACATCGAAAACTATGGCTACACCTTC; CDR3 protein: CSAPFHSSRDIENYGYTF
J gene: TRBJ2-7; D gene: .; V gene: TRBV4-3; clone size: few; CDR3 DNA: TGCGCCAGCAGCCAAGCCGTAGGCCCGACGTCCTACGAGCAGTACTTC; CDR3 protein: CASSQAVGPTSYEQYF
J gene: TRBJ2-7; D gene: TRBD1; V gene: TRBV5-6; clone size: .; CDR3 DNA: TGTGCCAGCAGCCGCCGGGACAGGTTTACCTACGAGCAGTACTTC; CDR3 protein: CASSRRDRFTYEQYF
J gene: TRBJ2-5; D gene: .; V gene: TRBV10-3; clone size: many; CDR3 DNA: TGTGCCATCAGTGAGTCGACACGAGAGACCCAGTACTTC; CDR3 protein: CAISESTRETQYF
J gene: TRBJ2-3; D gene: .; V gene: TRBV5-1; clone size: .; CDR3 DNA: TGCGCCAGCAGCGCAACTAGTCAGCCCCCCACAGATACGCAGTATTTT; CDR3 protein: CASSATSQPPTDTQYF
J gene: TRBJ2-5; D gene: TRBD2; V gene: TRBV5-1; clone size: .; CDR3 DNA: TGCGCCAGCAGCGGGGGAGCGGGGGGGCTCGCGAAGACCCAGTACTTC; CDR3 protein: CASSGGAGGLAKTQYF
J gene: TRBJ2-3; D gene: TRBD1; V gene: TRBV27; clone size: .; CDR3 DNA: TGTGCCAGCAGTAAGGACAGGGCAAAGACAGATACGCAGTATTTT; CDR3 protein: CASSKDRAKTDTQYF
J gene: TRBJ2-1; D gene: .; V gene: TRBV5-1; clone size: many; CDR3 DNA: TGCGCCAGCAGCACCGGGATCGACTGGAATGAGCAGTTCTTC; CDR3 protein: CASSTGIDWNEQFF
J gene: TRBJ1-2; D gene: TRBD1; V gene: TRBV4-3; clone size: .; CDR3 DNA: TGCGCCAGCAGCCTTACGGACAGGGGCCCCCTCGGCTACACCTTC; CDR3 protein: CASSLTDRGPLGYTF
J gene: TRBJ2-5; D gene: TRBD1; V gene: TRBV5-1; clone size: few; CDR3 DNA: TGCGCCAGCAGCTCAGGTGCGGCAGGGGGAGAGACCCAGTACTTC; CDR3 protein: CASSSGAAGGETQYF
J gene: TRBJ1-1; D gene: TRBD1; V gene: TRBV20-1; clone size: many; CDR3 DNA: TGCAGTGCACCGACAGGGGGAAACACTGAAGCTTTCTTT; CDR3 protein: CSAPTGGNTEAFF
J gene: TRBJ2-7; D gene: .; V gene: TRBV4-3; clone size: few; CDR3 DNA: TGCGCCAGCAGCCAAAAGGGACACCTCGAGCAGTACTTC; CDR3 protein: CASSQKGHLEQYF
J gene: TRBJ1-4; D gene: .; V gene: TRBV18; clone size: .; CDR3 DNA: TGTGCCAGCCTTATTGCAACTAATGAAAAACTGTTTTTT; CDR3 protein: CASLIATNEKLFF
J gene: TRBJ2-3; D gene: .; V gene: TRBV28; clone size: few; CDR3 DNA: TGTGCCAGCAGCTTATTAAATGGGGCCAGGGATACGCAGTATTTT; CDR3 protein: CASSLLNGARDTQYF
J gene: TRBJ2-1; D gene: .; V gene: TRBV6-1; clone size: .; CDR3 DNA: TGTGCCAGCAGTGAACAGGGTTATGAGCAGTTCTTC; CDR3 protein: CASSEQGYEQFF
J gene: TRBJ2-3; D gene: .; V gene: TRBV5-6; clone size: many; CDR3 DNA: TGTGCCAGCAGCTTTATGGGGGGCCTCACTACTGTGGATACGCAGTATTTT; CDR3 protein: CASSFMGGLTTVDTQYF
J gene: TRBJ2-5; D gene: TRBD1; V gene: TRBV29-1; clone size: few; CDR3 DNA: TGCAGCGTTGATAGAGGGGGGACAGGGCTATACTTC; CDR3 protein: CSVDRGGTGLYF